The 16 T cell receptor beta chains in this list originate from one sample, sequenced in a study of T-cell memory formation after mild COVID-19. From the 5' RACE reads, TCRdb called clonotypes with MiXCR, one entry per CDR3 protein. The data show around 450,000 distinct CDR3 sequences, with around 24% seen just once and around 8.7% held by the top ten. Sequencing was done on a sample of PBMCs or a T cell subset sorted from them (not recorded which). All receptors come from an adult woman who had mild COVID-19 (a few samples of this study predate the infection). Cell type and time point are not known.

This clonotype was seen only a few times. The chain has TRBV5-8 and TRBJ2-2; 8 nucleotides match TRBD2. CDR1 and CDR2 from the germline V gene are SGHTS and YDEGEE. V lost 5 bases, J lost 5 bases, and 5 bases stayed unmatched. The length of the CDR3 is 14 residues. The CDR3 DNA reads TGTGCCAGCAGTTCCGGGACTAGGACCGGGGAGCTGTTTTTT. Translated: CASSSGTRTGELFF. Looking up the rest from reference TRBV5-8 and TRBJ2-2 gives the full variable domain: EAGVTQSPTHLIKTRGQQATLRCSPISGHTSVYWYQQALGLGLQFLLWYDEGEERNRGNFPPRFSGRQFPNYSSELNVNALELEDSALYLCASSSGTRTGELFFGEGSRLTVL.

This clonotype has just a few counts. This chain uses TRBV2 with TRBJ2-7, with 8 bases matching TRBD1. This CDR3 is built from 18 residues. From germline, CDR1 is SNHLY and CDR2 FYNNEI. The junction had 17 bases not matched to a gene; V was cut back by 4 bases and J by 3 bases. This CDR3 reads CASSAESSRGQAGYEQYF. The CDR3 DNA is TGTGCCAGCAGTGCCGAGTCGTCTCGGGGACAGGCGGGCTACGAGCAGTACTTC. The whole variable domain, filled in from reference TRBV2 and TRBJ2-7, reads EPEVTQTPSHQVTQMGQEVILRCVPISNHLYFYWYRQILGQKVEFLVSFYNNEISEKSEIFDDQFSVERPDGSNFTLKIRSTKLEDSAMYFCASSAESSRGQAGYEQYFGPGTRLTVT.

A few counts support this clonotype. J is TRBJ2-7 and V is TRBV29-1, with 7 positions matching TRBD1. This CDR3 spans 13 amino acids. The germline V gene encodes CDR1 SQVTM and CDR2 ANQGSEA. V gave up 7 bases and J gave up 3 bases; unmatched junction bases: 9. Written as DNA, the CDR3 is TGCAGCGCTAGATCGGACAGGAACTACGAGCAGTACTTC. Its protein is CSARSDRNYEQYF.

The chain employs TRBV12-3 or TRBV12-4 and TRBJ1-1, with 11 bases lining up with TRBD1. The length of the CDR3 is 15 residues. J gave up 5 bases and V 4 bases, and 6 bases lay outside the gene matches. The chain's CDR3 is CASSSSGTGGTEAFF. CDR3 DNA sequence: TGTGCCAGCAGTTCCTCCGGGACAGGGGGTACTGAAGCTTTCTTT.

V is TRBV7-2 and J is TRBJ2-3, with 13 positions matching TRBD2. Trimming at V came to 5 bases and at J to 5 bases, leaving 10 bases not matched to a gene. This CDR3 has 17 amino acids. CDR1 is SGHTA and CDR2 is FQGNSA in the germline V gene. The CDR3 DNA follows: TGTGCCAGCAGCCTGCCACTAGCGGGAGGGCCGGAAGATACGCAGTATTTT. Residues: CASSLPLAGGPEDTQYF.

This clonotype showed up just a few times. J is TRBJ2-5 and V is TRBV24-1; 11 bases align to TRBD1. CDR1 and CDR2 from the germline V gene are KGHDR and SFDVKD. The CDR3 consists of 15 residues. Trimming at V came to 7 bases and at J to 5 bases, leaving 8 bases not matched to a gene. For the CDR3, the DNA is TGTGCCACCAGCCGCCGTGGGACAGGGGGGGAGACCCAGTACTTC. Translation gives CATSRRGTGGETQYF.

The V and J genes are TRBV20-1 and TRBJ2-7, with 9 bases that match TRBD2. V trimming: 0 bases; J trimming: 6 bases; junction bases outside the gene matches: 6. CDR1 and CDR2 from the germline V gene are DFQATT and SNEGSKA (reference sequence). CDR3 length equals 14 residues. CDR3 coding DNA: TGCAGTGCTAGAGATCTGCGGGAGGGCCTCGAGCAGTACTTC. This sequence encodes CSARDLREGLEQYF.

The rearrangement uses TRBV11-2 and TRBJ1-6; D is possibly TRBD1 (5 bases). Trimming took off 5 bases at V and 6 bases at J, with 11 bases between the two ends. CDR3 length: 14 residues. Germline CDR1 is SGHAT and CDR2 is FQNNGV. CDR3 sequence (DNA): TGTGCCAGCAGCACCCGACAGTCTAATTCACCCCTCCACTTT. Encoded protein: CASSTRQSNSPLHF.

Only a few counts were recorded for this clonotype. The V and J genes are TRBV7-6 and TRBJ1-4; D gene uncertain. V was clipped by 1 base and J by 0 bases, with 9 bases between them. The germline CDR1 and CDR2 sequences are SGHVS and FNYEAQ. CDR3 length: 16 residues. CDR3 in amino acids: CASSLGGEATNEKLFF. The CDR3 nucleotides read TGTGCCAGCAGCTTAGGGGGAGAGGCAACTAATGAAAAACTGTTTTTT.

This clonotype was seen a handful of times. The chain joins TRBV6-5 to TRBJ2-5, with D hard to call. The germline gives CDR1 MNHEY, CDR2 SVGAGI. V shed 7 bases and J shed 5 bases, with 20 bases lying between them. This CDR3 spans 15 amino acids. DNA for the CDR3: TGTGCCAGCAATCCACATGGTACCGGTCGGGAGACCCAGTACTTC. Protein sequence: CASNPHGTGRETQYF.

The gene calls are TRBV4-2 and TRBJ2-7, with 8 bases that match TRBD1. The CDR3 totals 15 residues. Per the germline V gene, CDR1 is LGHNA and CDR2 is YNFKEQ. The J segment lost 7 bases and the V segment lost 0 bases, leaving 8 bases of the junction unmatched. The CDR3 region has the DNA TGTGCCAGCAGCCAAGAGGGGGCAGGGGGCAGTGAGCAGTACTTC. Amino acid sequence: CASSQEGAGGSEQYF.

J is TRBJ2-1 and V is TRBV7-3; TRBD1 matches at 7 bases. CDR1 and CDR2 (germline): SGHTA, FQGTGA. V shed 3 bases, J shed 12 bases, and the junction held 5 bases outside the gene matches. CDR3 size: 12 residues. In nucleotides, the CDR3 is TGTGCCAGCAGCTTCCCCGGACAGGTGCAGTTCTTC. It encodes CASSFPGQVQFF.

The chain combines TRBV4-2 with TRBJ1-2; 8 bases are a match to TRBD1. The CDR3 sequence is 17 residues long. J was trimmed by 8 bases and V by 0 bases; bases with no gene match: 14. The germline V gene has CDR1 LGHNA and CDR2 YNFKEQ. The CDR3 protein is CASSQERGRQGRQGYTF. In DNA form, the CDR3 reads TGTGCCAGCAGCCAAGAGCGCGGACGACAGGGGAGGCAGGGCTACACCTTC.

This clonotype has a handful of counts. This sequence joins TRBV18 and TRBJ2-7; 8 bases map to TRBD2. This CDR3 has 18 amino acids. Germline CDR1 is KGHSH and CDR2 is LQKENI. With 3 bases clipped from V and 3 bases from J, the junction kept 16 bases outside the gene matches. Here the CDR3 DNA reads TGTGCCAGCTCACCGGTCGACGGTGCGGGAGGATATTTCTACGAGCAGTACTTC. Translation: CASSPVDGAGGYFYEQYF. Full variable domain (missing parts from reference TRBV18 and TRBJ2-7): NAGVMQNPRHLVRRRGQEARLRCSPMKGHSHVYWYRQLPEEGLKFMVYLQKENIIDESGMPKERFSAEFPKEGPSILRIQQVVRGDSAAYFCASSPVDGAGGYFYEQYFGPGTRLTVT.

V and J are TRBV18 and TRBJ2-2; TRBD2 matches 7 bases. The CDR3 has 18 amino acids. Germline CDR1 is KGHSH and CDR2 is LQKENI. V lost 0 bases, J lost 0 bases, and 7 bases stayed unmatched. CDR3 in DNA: TGTGCCAGCTCACCACCGCAAGGGAGGGCGGCGAACACCGGGGAGCTGTTTTTT. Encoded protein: CASSPPQGRAANTGELFF.

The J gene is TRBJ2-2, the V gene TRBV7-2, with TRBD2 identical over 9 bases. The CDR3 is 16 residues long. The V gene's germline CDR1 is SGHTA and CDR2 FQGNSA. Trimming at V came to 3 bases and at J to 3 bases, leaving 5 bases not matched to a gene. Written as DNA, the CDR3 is TGTGCCAGCAGCTTGTCTAGCGGGACTTACACCGGGGAGCTGTTTTTT. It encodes CASSLSSGTYTGELFF.